A single T cell receptor beta chain is shown here with its context. Participant-given clinical history determined each cohort assignment. This sample is part of a study of blood T cell repertoires in COVID-19. CDR3 size: 15 residues. Germline V gene data show CDR1 as MNHEY and CDR2 as SVGAGI. The V gene end was trimmed by 5 bases and the J gene end by 5 bases; junction bases not matched to a gene: 9. The protocol was immunoSEQ multiplex PCR, while the TCRdb copy is restricted to in-frame clones and leaves out a portion. The repertoire holds approximately 250,000 clones, with around 88% as singletons. The TCR sequence derives from a woman aged 35 to 49 with acute COVID-19. The V call is TRBV6-5, the J call TRBJ2-1; 7 bases map to TRBD1. The sequenced sample was PBMCs or T cells enriched from blood (not recorded which). DNA for the CDR3: TGTGCCAGCAGTAAGACAGGGAATCCCCACAATGAGCAGTTCTTC. This encodes CASSKTGNPHNEQFF.